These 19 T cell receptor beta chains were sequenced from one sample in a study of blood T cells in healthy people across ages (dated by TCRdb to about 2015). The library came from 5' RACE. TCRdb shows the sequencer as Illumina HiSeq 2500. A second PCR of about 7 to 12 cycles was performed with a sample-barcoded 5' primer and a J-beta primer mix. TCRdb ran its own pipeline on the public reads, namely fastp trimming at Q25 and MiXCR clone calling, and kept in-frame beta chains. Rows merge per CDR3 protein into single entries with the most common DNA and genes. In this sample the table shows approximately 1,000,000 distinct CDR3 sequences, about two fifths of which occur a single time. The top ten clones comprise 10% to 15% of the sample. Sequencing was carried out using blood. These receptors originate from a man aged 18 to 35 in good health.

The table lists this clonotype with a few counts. CDR3 sequence: CASSYSGIGRTNYGYTF. The DNA for the CDR3 is TGTGCCAGCAGTTACTCGGGTATCGGACGGACCAACTATGGCTACACCTTC. The chain employs TRBV6-2 or TRBV6-3 and TRBJ1-2; D unresolved. Germline V gene data show CDR1 as MNHEY and CDR2 as SVGEGT. V dropped 0 bases and J dropped 2 bases, with 16 bases sitting between them. CDR3 size: 17 residues.

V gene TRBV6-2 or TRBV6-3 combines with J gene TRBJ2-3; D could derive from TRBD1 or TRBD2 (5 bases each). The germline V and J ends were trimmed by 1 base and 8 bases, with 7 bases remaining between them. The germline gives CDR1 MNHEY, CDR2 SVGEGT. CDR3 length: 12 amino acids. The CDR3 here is CASSYFGGTQYF. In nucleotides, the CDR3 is TGTGCCAGCAGTTACTTTGGGGGTACGCAGTATTTT.

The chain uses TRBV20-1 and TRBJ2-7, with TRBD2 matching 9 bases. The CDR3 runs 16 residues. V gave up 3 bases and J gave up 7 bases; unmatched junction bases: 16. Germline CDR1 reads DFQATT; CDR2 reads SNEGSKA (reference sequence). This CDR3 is CSASGWGTSSYNEQYF. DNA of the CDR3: TGCAGTGCTAGCGGTTGGGGGACTAGCTCCTACAATGAGCAGTACTTC.

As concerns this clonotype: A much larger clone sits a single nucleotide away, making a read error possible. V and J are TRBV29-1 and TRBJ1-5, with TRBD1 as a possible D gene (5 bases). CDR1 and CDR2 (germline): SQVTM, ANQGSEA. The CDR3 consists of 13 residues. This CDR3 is CGVGDPSNQPQHF. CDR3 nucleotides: TGCGGCGTAGGGGACCCCAGCAATCAGCCCCAGCATTTT.

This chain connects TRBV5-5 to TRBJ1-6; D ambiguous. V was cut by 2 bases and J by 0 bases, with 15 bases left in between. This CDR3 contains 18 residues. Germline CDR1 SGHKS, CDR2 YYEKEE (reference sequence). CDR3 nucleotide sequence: TGTGCCAGCAGCTTAGGATCACGGCAAAGCTCCTATAATTCACCCCTCCACTTT. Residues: CASSLGSRQSSYNSPLHF.

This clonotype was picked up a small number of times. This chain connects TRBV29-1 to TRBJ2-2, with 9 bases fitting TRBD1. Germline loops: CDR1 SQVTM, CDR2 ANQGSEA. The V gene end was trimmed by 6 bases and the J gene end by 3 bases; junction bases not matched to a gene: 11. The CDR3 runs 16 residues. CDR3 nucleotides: TGCAGCGTGGCAACAGGGGGCAGGTTGGACACCGGGGAGCTGTTTTTT. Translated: CSVATGGRLDTGELFF.

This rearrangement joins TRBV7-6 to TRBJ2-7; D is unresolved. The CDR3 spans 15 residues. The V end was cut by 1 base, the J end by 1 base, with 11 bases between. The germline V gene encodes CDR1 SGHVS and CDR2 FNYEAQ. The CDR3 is CASSLEAAPSYEQYF. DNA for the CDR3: TGTGCCAGCAGCTTAGAGGCAGCCCCATCCTACGAGCAGTACTTC. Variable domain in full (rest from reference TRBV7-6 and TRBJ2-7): GAGVSQSPRYKVTKRGQDVALRCDPISGHVSLYWYRQALGQGPEFLTYFNYEAQQDKSGLPNDRFSAERPEGSISTLTIQRTEQRDSAMYRCASSLEAAPSYEQYFGPGTRLTVT.

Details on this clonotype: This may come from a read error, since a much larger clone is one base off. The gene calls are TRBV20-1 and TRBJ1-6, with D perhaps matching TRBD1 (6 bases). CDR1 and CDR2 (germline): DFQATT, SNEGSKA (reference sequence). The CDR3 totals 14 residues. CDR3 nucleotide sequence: TGCAGTGCTAGCAGGGGCGTGAGGAGGTCACCCTTCCACTTT. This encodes CSASRGVRRSPFHF.

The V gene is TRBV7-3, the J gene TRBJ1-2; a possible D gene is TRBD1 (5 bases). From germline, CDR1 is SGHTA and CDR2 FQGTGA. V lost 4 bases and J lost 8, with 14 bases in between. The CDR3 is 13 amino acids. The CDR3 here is CASSCIGGLGYTF. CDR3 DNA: TGTGCCAGCAGCTGTATCGGGGGACTGGGCTACACCTTC.

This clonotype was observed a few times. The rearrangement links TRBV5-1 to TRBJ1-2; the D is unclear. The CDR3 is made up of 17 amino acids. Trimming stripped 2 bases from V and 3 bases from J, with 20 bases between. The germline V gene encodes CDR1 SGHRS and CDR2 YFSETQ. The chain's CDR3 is CASSFYYVGSVDYGYTF. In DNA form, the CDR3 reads TGCGCCAGCAGCTTTTACTATGTAGGGTCCGTTGACTATGGCTACACCTTC.

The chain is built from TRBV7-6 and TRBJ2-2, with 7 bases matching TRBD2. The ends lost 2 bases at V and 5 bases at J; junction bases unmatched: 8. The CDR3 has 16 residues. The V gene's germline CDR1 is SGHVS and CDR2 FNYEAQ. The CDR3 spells CASSLIQGGSTGELFF. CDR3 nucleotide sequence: TGTGCCAGCAGCTTAATTCAGGGAGGGTCGACCGGGGAGCTGTTTTTT. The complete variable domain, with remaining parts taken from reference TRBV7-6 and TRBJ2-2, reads GAGVSQSPRYKVTKRGQDVALRCDPISGHVSLYWYRQALGQGPEFLTYFNYEAQQDKSGLPNDRFSAERPEGSISTLTIQRTEQRDSAMYRCASSLIQGGSTGELFFGEGSRLTVL.

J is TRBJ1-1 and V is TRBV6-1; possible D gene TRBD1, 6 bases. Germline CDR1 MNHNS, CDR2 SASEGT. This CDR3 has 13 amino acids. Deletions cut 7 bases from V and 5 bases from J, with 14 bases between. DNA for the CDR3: TGTGCCAGCACCGAGGGAGGGGGAACTGAAGCTTTCTTT. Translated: CASTEGGGTEAFF.

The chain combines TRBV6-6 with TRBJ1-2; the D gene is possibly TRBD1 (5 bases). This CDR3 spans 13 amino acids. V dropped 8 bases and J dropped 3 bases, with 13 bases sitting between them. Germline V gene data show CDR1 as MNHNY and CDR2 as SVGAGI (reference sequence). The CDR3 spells CASLAGDYYGYTF. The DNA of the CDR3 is TGTGCCAGCCTTGCCGGGGACTACTATGGCTACACCTTC.

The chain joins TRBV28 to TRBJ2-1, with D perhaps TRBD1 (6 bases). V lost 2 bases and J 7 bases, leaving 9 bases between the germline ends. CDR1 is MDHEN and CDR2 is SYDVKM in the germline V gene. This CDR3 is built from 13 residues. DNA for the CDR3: TGTGCCAGCAGTTTAAAACAGGGAAATGAGCAGTTCTTC. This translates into CASSLKQGNEQFF.

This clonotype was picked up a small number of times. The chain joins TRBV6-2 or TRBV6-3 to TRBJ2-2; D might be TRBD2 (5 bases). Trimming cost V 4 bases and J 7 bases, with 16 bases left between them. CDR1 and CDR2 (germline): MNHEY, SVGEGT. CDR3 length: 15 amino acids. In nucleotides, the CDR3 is TGTGCCAGCAGTTCCATTACTAGTGCCGGCGGGGAGCTGTTTTTT. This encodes CASSSITSAGGELFF.

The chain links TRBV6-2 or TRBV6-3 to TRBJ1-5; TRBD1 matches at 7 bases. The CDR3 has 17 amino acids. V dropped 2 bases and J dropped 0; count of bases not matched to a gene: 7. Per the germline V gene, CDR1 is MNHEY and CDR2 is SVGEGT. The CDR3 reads CASSYGGQWNSNQPQHF. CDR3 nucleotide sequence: TGTGCCAGCAGTTACGGGGGACAGTGGAATAGCAATCAGCCCCAGCATTTT.

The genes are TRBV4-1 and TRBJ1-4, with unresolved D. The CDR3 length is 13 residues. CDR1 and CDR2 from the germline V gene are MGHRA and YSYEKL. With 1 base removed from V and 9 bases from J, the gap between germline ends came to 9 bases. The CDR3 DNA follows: TGCGCCAGCAGCCAAGTCGTCGGCCAAAAACTGTTTTTT. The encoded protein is CASSQVVGQKLFF.

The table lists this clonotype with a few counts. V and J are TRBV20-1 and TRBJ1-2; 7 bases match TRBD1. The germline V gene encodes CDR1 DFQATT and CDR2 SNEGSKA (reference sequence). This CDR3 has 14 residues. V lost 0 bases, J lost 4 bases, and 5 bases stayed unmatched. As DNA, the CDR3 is TGCAGTGCTAGAGAGAAAGGGACAGTCTATGGCTACACCTTC. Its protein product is CSAREKGTVYGYTF.

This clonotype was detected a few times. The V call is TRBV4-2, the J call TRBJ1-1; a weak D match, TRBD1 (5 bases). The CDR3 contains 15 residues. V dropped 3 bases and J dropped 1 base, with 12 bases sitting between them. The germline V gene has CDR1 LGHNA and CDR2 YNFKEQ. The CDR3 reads CASSHGGAKNTEAFF. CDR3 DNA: TGTGCCAGCAGCCATGGAGGGGCTAAGAACACTGAAGCTTTCTTT.